These T cell receptor beta chains were read from a single sample in a study of cytomegalovirus exposure and HLA in healthy donors. The table came from immunoSEQ multiplex PCR; TCRdb's copy has only in-frame clones and leaves some out. The sample records some 120,000 clones, 95% to 97% being singletons. Sequencing was done on a sample of PBMCs. Receptors originate from a man between 18 and 35 years old in good health and CMV-seronegative. Each CDR3 is given with its conserved first and last residue. D genes are given only for firm matches. Clone size, where shown, is once, few, many, or a class for clones that have expanded.

>TRBJ2-1|TRBV9|.|.
CASSVGLGGTYNEQFF
TGTGCCAGCAGCGTAGGATTGGGCGGGACTTACAATGAGCAGTTCTTC
>TRBJ2-5|TRBV27|TRBD1|.
CASSSQTGGEETQYF
TGTGCCAGCAGTTCCCAGACAGGGGGCGAAGAGACCCAGTACTTC
>TRBJ2-1|TRBV28|TRBD2|.
CASSPPGLASYNEQFF
TGTGCCAGCAGTCCGCCGGGACTAGCGTCTTACAATGAGCAGTTCTTC
>TRBJ2-7|TRBV28|TRBD2|.
CASKRLAGASYEQYF
TGTGCCAGCAAGAGGCTAGCGGGGGCATCCTACGAGCAGTACTTC
>TRBJ1-1|TRBV9|.|few
CASSVSPMNIEAFF
TGTGCCAGCAGCGTAAGTCCGATGAACATTGAAGCTTTCTTT
>TRBJ1-3|TRBV9|TRBD1|.
CASSTRTGQAIYF
TGTGCCAGCAGCACTAGGACAGGGCAGGCCATATATTTT
>TRBJ2-5|TRBV7-9|.|.
CASSLTELQETQYF
TGTGCCAGCAGCTTAACAGAGCTCCAAGAGACCCAGTACTTC
>TRBJ2-1|TRBV7-3|.|.
CASSLGAVYNEQFF
TGTGCCAGCAGCTTGGGGGCAGTCTACAATGAGCAGTTCTTC
>TRBJ2-1|TRBV2|TRBD1|.
CASTLDRGRDDEQFF
TGTGCCAGCACTTTGGACAGGGGGCGCGACGATGAGCAGTTCTTC
>TRBJ1-2|TRBV30|.|once
CAWRGNNYGYTF
TGTGCCTGGAGGGGCAATAACTATGGCTACACCTTC